This entry concerns a single T cell receptor beta chain. An end of the junction differs from the germline gene, which may be a read error. The data were taken from a study of T cells in Graves' hyperthyroidism and ophthalmopathy. The germline V gene has CDR1 MNHNS and CDR2 SASEGT. This CDR3 comprises 15 residues. There were TCR beta CDR3 regions amplified from RNA transcripts. HTBI primers were used for first-round RT-PCR of the TCR CDR3. In TCRdb, the multiplex PCR reads were re-called with MiXCR into one record per CDR3 protein. Among roughly 500,000 distinct CDR3 sequences listed, roughly a quarter were seen once.

V gene TRBV6-1 combines with J gene TRBJ2-5, with a tentative D call TRBD2 (7 bases). Material for sequencing was blood. The receptor's source is a woman in her thirties with Graves' ophthalmopathy. CDR3 sequence reads: CASMQRDTTLETRYF. CDR3 nucleotides: TGTGCCAGCATGCAGCGGGACACGACTTTAGAGACCCGGTACTTC.